Here is one TCR beta chain with its context. Its antigen is not identified. TCRdb itself ran the reads through MiXCR, one entry per CDR3 protein. The sample holds about 24,000 distinct CDR3 sequences; 20% to 25% are singletons and the top ten take 91%. These data are taken from a study of T cell repertoires in cytomegalovirus infection. As for the study in general: It was the public TCR beta signatures that indicated both CMV infection and matching HLA type.

CDR3 length: 14 amino acids. Germline V lookup: CDR1 MNHEY, CDR2 SVGEGT. Trimming removed 2 bases from V and 4 bases from J, with 12 bases in between. Study-level results: Accumulated public TCR beta family frequency recognized individuals carrying CMV together with the relevant HLA. HLA-C-restricted CMV clonotypes gave the most frequent clonotype in two of eight donors.

The chain recombines TRBV6-2 or TRBV6-3 with TRBJ2-7; weak D call: TRBD2 (5 bases). The sequencing used CD8+ T cells from cultured PBMCs, collected from culture after CMV antigen stimulation. The TCR was taken from a human donor in good health (CMV status not recorded). Some clones in this sample may be carry-over from other donors' samples. CDR3 DNA sequence: TGTGCCAGCAGTTACGAGGGCTCGAGTTACGAGCAGTACTTC. It translates to CASSYEGSSYEQYF.